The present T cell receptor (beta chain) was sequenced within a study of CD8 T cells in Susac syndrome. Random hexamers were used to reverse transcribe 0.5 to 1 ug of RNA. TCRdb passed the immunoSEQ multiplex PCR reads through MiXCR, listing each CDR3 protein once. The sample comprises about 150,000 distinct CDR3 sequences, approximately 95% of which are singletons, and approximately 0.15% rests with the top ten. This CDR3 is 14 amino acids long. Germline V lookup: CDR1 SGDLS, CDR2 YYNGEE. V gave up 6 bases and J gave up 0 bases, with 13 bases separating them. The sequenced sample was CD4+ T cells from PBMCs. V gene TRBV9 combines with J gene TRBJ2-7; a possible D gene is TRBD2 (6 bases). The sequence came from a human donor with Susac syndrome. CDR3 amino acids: CASTPDGSSYEQYF. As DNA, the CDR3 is TGTGCCAGCACTCCCGACGGGAGCTCCTACGAGCAGTACTTC. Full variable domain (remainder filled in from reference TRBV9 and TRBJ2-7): DSGVTQTPKHLITATGQRVTLRCSPRSGDLSVYWYQQSLDQGLQFLIQYYNGEERAKGNILERFSAQQFPDLHSELNLSSLELGDSALYFCASTPDGSSYEQYFGPGTRLTVT.